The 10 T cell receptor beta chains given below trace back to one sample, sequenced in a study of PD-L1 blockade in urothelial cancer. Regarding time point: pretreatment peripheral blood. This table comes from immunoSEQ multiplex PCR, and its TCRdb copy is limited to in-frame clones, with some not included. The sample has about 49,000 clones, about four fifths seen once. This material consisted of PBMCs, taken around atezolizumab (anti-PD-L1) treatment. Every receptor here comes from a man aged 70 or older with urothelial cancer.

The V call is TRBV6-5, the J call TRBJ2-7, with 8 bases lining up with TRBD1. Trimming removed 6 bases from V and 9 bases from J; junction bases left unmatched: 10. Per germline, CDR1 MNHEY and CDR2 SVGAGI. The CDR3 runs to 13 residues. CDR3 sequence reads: CASSLSTGEGQYF. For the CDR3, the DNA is TGTGCCAGCAGCCTCTCGACAGGGGAAGGGCAGTACTTC.

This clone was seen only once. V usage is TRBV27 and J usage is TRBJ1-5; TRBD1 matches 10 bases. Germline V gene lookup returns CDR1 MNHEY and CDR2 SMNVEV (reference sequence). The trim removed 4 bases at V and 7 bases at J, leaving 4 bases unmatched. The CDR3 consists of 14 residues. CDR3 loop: CASSYGTGAQPQHF. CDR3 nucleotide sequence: TGTGCCAGCAGTTACGGGACAGGGGCCCAGCCCCAGCATTTT.

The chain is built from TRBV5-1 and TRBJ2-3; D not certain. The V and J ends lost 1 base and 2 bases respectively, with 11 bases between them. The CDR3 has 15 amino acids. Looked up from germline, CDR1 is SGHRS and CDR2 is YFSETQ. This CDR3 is CASSLSDHITDTQYF. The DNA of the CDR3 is TGCGCCAGCAGCTTGTCAGATCACATCACAGATACGCAGTATTTT.

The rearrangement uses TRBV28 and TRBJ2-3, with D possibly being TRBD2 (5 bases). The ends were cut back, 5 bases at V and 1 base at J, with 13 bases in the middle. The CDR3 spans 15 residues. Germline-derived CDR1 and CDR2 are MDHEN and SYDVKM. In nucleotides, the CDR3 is TGTGCCAGCAGTGTTAATTCCGGGGGCACAGATACGCAGTATTTT. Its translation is CASSVNSGGTDTQYF. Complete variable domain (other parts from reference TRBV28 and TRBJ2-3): DVKVTQSSRYLVKRTGEKVFLECVQDMDHENMFWYRQDPGLGLRLIYFSYDVKMKEKGDIPEGYSVSREKKERFSLILESASTNQTSMYLCASSVNSGGTDTQYFGPGTRLTVL.

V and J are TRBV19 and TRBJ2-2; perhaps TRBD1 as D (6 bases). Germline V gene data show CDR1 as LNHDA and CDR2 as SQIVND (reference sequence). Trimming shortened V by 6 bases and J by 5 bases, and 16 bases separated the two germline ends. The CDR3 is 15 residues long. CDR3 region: CASSLARGGTGELFF. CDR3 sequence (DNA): TGTGCCAGTAGCCTAGCAAGAGGGGGAACCGGGGAGCTGTTTTTT.

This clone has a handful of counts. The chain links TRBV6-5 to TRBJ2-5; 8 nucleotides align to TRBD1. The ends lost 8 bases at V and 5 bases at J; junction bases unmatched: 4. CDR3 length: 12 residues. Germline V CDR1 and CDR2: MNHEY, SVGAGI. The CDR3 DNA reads TGTGCCAGCCAGGGGGCAGGGGAGACCCAGTACTTC. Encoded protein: CASQGAGETQYF.

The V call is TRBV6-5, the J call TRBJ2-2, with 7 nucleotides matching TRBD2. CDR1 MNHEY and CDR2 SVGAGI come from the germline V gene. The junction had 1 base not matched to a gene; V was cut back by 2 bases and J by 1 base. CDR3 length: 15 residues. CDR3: CASSYGGRNTGELFF. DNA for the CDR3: TGTGCCAGCAGTTACGGCGGGAGGAACACCGGGGAGCTGTTTTTT.

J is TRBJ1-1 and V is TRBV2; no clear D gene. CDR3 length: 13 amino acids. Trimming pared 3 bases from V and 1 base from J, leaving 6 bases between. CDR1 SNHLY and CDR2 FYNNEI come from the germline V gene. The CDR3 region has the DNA TGTGCCAGCAGTGATTACGGGAACACTGAAGCTTTCTTT. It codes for CASSDYGNTEAFF.

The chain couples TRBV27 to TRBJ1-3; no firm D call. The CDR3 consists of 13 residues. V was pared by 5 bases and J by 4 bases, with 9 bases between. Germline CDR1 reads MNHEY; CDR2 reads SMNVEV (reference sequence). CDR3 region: CASSLKEGNTIYF. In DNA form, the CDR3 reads TGTGCCAGCAGTCTGAAAGAGGGAAACACCATATATTTT.

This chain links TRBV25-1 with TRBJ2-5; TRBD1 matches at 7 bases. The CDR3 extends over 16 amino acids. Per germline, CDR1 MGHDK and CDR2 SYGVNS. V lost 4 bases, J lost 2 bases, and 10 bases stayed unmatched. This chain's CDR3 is CASSGTGVRGQETQYF. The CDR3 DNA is TGTGCCAGCAGTGGGACCGGTGTCAGGGGGCAAGAGACCCAGTACTTC. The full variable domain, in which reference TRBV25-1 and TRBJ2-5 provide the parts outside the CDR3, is EADIYQTPRYLVIGTGKKITLECSQTMGHDKMYWYQQDPGMELHLIHYSYGVNSTEKGDLSSESTVSRIRTEHFPLTLESARPSHTSQYLCASSGTGVRGQETQYFGPGTRLLVL.